The sequence of this T cell receptor (beta chain) was determined in a study of Ad26.COV2.S vaccination and SARS-CoV-2 variants. In its sample, this clone was seen once. The germline V gene has CDR1 SGHKS and CDR2 YYEKEE (reference sequence). J gave up 5 bases and V 5 bases, and 10 bases lay outside the gene matches. The CDR3 extends over 15 amino acids. Treatment given: 15 to 20 received Ad26.COV2.S at low or high dose, single or two shots; 5 received placebo; per-sample allocation not given. Sampling took place 63 days after the first vaccine or placebo injection. Data came from immunoSEQ multiplex PCR; TCRdb stores just in-frame clones and leaves some out. The repertoire includes around 400,000 clones, around 82% of them detected once, and about 7.4% sits in the top ten.

This TCR came from a person between 18 and 65 years old who received the Ad26.COV2.S COVID-19 vaccine or a placebo. Sequences were derived from peripheral blood, sampled in a trial of Ad26.COV2.S vaccine versus placebo. V gene TRBV5-5 combines with J gene TRBJ2-1, with 7 bases lining up with TRBD2. This CDR3 reads CASSSAGRRDNEQFF. The CDR3 bases are TGTGCCAGCAGTAGTGCCGGGAGGCGGGACAATGAGCAGTTCTTC.